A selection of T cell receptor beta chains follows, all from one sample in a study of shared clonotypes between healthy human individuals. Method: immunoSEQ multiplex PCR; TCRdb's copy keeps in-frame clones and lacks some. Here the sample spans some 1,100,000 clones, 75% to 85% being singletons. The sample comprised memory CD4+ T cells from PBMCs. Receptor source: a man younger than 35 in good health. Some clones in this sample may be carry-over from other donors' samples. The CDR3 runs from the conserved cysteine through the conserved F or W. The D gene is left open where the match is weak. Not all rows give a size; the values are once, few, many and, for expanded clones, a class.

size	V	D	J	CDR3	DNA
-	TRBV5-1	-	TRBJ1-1	CASSLERNTEAFF	TGCGCCAGCAGCTTGGAGCGGAACACTGAAGCTTTCTTT
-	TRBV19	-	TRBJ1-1	CASRSRFSSLNTEAFF	TGTGCCAGTCGAAGTCGATTTTCATCTTTGAACACTGAAGCTTTCTTT
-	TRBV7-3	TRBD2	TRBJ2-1	CASSPVGGRGGYEQFF	TGTGCCAGCAGCCCGGTGGGCGGGAGGGGCGGCTATGAGCAGTTCTTC
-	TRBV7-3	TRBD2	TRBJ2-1	CASSLNSGAYNEQFF	TGTGCCAGCAGCTTAAATAGCGGGGCTTACAATGAGCAGTTCTTC
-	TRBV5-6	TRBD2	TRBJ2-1	CASSSGTSGGPQFF	TGTGCCAGCAGCTCAGGGACTAGCGGGGGGCCCCAGTTCTTC
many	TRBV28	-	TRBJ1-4	CASSFGGVQKLFF	TGTGCCAGCAGTTTTGGGGGGGTCCAAAAACTGTTTTTT
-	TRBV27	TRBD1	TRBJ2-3	CATGTGFRATDTQYF	TGTGCCACAGGGACAGGGTTTCGGGCCACAGATACGCAGTATTTT
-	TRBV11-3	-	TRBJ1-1	CASSPNAGGTEAFF	TGTGCCAGCAGCCCCAACGCGGGGGGGACTGAAGCTTTCTTT
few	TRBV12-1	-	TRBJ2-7	CASSLFLNENLSCEQYF	TGTGCCAGCAGCTTGTTCCTGAACGAAAACCTGTCCTGCGAGCAGTACTTC
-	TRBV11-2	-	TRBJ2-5	CASSFGSSATQYF	TGTGCCAGCAGCTTCGGCAGTTCGGCGACCCAGTACTTC
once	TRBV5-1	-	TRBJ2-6	CASSIGEGANVLTF	TGCGCCAGCAGCATAGGAGAGGGGGCCAACGTCCTGACTTTC
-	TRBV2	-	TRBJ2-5	CASTQYPRETQYF	TGTGCCAGCACTCAATATCCGCGGGAGACCCAGTACTTC
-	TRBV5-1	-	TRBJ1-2	CASSLPQGEGYGYTF	TGCGCCAGCAGCTTGCCACAGGGAGAGGGATATGGCTACACCTTC
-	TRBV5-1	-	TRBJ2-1	CASSAHNEQFF	TGCGCCAGCAGCGCGCACAATGAGCAGTTCTTC
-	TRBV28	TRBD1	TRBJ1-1	CASSASPGQGTEAFF	TGTGCCAGCAGCGCTTCACCGGGACAGGGAACCGAAGCTTTCTTT
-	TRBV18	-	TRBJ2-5	CASSPLSPQETQYF	TGTGCCAGCTCACCCCTTAGTCCCCAAGAGACCCAGTACTTC
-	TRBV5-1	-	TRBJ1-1	CASSLEGAPEAFF	TGCGCCAGCAGCTTGGAAGGGGCCCCTGAAGCTTTCTTT
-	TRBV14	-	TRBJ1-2	CARWGRLYGYTF	TGTGCCAGGTGGGGCAGGTTGTATGGCTACACCTTC
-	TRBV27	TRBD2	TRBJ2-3	CASSRREGTDTQYF	TGTGCCAGCAGCCGACGGGAGGGCACAGATACGCAGTATTTT
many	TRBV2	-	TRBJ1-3	CASSESAAGNTIYF	TGTGCCAGCAGTGAATCGGCCGCTGGAAACACCATATATTTT
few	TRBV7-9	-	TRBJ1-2	CASSLGTGNGYTF	TGTGCCAGCAGCTTAGGAACAGGGAATGGCTACACCTTC
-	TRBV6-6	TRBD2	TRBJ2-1	CASSLAGVHNEQFF	TGTGCCAGCAGTCTAGCGGGAGTCCACAATGAGCAGTTCTTC
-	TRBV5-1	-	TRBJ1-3	CASSSQGMSSGNTIYF	TGCGCCAGCAGCTCCCAGGGGATGAGCTCTGGAAACACCATATATTTT
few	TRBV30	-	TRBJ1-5	CAWSAGLHQPQHF	TGTGCCTGGAGTGCAGGCCTTCATCAGCCCCAGCATTTT
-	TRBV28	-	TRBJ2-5	CASNSGAEGETQYF	TGTGCCAGCAATTCCGGGGCCGAAGGGGAGACCCAGTACTTC
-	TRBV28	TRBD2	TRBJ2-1	CASKRGSSYNEQFF	TGTGCCAGCAAACGCGGGAGTTCCTACAATGAGCAGTTCTTC
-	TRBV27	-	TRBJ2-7	CASSTPGRESFEQYF	TGTGCCAGCAGTACCCCGGGCCGGGAATCCTTCGAGCAGTACTTC
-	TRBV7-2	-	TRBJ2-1	CASSLLGYNEQFF	TGTGCCAGCAGCTTACTTGGGTACAATGAGCAGTTCTTC
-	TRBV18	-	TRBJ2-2	CASSGTSNTGELFF	TGTGCCAGCTCAGGAACAAGCAACACCGGGGAGCTGTTTTTT
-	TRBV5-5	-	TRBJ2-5	CASSYREGETQYF	TGTGCCAGCAGTTATAGAGAGGGGGAGACCCAGTACTTC
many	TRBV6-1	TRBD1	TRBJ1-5	CASRYRDRENQPQHF	TGTGCCAGCAGGTACCGGGACAGGGAGAATCAGCCCCAGCATTTT
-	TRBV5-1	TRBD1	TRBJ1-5	CASSLGTGDKQPQHF	TGCGCCAGCAGCCTCGGGACAGGGGACAAGCAGCCCCAGCATTTT
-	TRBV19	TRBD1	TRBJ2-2	CASSPRDRVAGELFF	TGTGCCAGTAGTCCGCGGGACAGGGTCGCCGGGGAGCTGTTTTTT
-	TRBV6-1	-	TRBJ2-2	CASSQTASSGELFF	TGTGCCAGCAGTCAGACAGCTTCGAGCGGGGAGCTGTTTTTT
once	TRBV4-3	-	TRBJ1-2	CASSQTGDYGYTF	TGCGCCAGCAGCCAAACAGGCGACTATGGCTACACCTTC
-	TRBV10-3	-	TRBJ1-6	CATGQGFTAVDGSPLHF	TGTGCCACAGGACAAGGGTTCACCGCGGTCGACGGTTCACCCCTCCACTTT
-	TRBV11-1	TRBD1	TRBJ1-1	CASRSRDRDPEAFF	TGTGCCAGCAGGTCCCGGGACAGGGACCCTGAAGCTTTCTTT
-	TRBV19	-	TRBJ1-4	CASSPIGGFNEKLFF	TGTGCCAGTAGCCCGATAGGGGGTTTCAATGAAAAACTGTTTTTT
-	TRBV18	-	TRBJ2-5	CASSPPERRETQYF	TGTGCCAGCTCCCCTCCGGAGCGGAGAGAGACCCAGTACTTC
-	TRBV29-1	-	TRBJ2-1	CSVLDGKVQNEQFF	TGCAGCGTTCTGGACGGAAAGGTTCAAAATGAGCAGTTCTTC
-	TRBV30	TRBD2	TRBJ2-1	CAWSPGLADEQFF	TGTGCCTGGAGTCCGGGACTAGCCGATGAGCAGTTCTTC
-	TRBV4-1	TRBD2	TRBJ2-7	CASSQREGGYPYF	TGCGCCAGCAGCCAGCGGGAGGGTGGGTATCCGTACTTC